The source of this T cell receptor beta chain is a study of blood T cell repertoires in COVID-19. Methods used by the authors: Researchers report that nucleated cell counts were estimated from reference gene primer amplification. Measured with immunoSEQ multiplex PCR; TCRdb has only the in-frame clones, and not every one. The V and J calls and clone size were taken over from that table, and D and trimming were inferred from the DNA. The sample yields 75,000 to 85,000 clones, around nine tenths seen once. The CDR3 covers 16 residues. The germline V gene encodes CDR1 LNHDA and CDR2 SQIVND (reference sequence). The trim removed 7 bases at V and 6 bases at J, leaving 10 bases unmatched.

Sequencing input: peripheral blood. V and J are TRBV19 and TRBJ1-4; 11 bases agree with TRBD1. The clonotype was recovered from a human donor in a cohort sampled during active COVID-19. Written as DNA, the CDR3 is TGTGCCAGTACCGCTAGGGACAGGGGGGGTCATGAAAAACTGTTTTTT. This gives the protein CASTARDRGGHEKLFF.